The rows below give T cell receptor beta chains drawn from one sample of a study of cytomegalovirus exposure and HLA in healthy donors. Data came from immunoSEQ multiplex PCR; TCRdb stores just in-frame clones and leaves some out. The sample consists of around 230,000 clones, roughly 85% of them appearing once. Sequencing was carried out using PBMCs. The receptors derive from a girl aged 2-15 years in good health and CMV-seronegative. Each CDR3 is given with its conserved first and last residue. The D gene is left open where the match is weak. Expanded clones are given a class, and other clones once, few, many or no size at all.

v_call: TRBV27; j_call: TRBJ2-7; clone_size: -; d_call: -; cdr3_nt: TGTGCCAGCAGTTTAGCCCCCGGCAGGGGAAACTACGAGCAGTACTTC; cdr3_aa: CASSLAPGRGNYEQYF
v_call: TRBV29-1; j_call: TRBJ1-2; clone_size: few; d_call: TRBD1; cdr3_nt: TGCAGCGTCTCCGACAGGGGGCAGGGTGGCTACACCTTC; cdr3_aa: CSVSDRGQGGYTF
v_call: TRBV25-1; j_call: TRBJ2-5; clone_size: -; d_call: -; cdr3_nt: TGTGCCAGCAAGTCCCCAGGACAGTGGGGAGAGACCCAGTACTTC; cdr3_aa: CASKSPGQWGETQYF
v_call: TRBV5-8; j_call: TRBJ2-7; clone_size: -; d_call: TRBD1; cdr3_nt: TGTGCCAGCAGCAAAGGGACAGGGCGCGAGCAGTACTTC; cdr3_aa: CASSKGTGREQYF
v_call: TRBV4-1; j_call: TRBJ2-5; clone_size: -; d_call: -; cdr3_nt: TGCGCCAGCAGCCAAGGAGATGGAGGACCGGAGACCCAGTACTTC; cdr3_aa: CASSQGDGGPETQYF
v_call: TRBV7-7; j_call: TRBJ2-3; clone_size: once; d_call: -; cdr3_nt: TGTGCCAGCAGCCCTAGTTACACAGATACGCAGTATTTT; cdr3_aa: CASSPSYTDTQYF
v_call: TRBV6-5; j_call: TRBJ2-5; clone_size: -; d_call: TRBD2; cdr3_nt: TGTGCCAGCAGTTACGGACTAGCGGGAGAGACCCAGTACTTC; cdr3_aa: CASSYGLAGETQYF
v_call: TRBV5-8; j_call: TRBJ1-4; clone_size: -; d_call: -; cdr3_nt: TGTGCCAGCAGCCCCGGCGAGGGGACACGGAATGAAAAACTGTTTTTT; cdr3_aa: CASSPGEGTRNEKLFF
v_call: TRBV30; j_call: TRBJ1-2; clone_size: -; d_call: TRBD1; cdr3_nt: TGTGCCTGGAGTAGGGACAGGGGATATGGCTACACCTTC; cdr3_aa: CAWSRDRGYGYTF
v_call: TRBV9; j_call: TRBJ1-4; clone_size: once; d_call: TRBD1; cdr3_nt: TGTGCCAGCAGCGCAGGGGGCGCAGGAAAACTGTTTTTT; cdr3_aa: CASSAGGAGKLFF
v_call: TRBV11-2; j_call: TRBJ1-4; clone_size: -; d_call: -; cdr3_nt: TGTGCCAGCAGCCCCCTCAGGGGCGGGGGCGGTGAAAAACTGTTTTTT; cdr3_aa: CASSPLRGGGGEKLFF
v_call: TRBV30; j_call: TRBJ2-1; clone_size: -; d_call: TRBD1; cdr3_nt: TGTGCCTGGGGACAGGAGTACAATGAGCAGTTCTTC; cdr3_aa: CAWGQEYNEQFF
v_call: TRBV30; j_call: TRBJ2-1; clone_size: -; d_call: TRBD2; cdr3_nt: TGTGCCTGGAGTCCGCTACTAGCGGGAAATGAGCAGTTCTTC; cdr3_aa: CAWSPLLAGNEQFF
v_call: TRBV4-2; j_call: TRBJ2-1; clone_size: -; d_call: -; cdr3_nt: TGTGCCAGCAGCCAAGTCGGTGGGCCATACTCCTACAATGAGCAGTTCTTC; cdr3_aa: CASSQVGGPYSYNEQFF
v_call: TRBV11-2; j_call: TRBJ1-3; clone_size: -; d_call: -; cdr3_nt: TGTGCCAGCACCGCGGACAGCTTCTCTGGAAACACCATATATTTT; cdr3_aa: CASTADSFSGNTIYF
v_call: TRBV10-1; j_call: TRBJ1-6; clone_size: few; d_call: -; cdr3_nt: TGCGCCAGCAGTGAGGGACGGGCCGATAAGGGGTATTCACCCCTCCACTTT; cdr3_aa: CASSEGRADKGYSPLHF
v_call: TRBV7-6; j_call: TRBJ2-7; clone_size: -; d_call: TRBD2; cdr3_nt: TGTGCCAGTACCGGGACTAGCGGTTTTGCCCCCCCCTACGAGCAGTACTTC; cdr3_aa: CASTGTSGFAPPYEQYF
v_call: TRBV5-1; j_call: TRBJ1-5; clone_size: -; d_call: TRBD1; cdr3_nt: TGCGCCAGCAGCTTGACAGGGGATGGCACTCAGCCCCAGCATTTT; cdr3_aa: CASSLTGDGTQPQHF
v_call: TRBV6-6; j_call: TRBJ1-4; clone_size: -; d_call: -; cdr3_nt: TGTGCCAGCAGTTACCAGGACAGTCAGAATGAAAAACTGTTTTTT; cdr3_aa: CASSYQDSQNEKLFF
v_call: TRBV29-1; j_call: TRBJ2-7; clone_size: once; d_call: -; cdr3_nt: TGCAGCGTTGAGTATGGGAGTTCCTACGAGCAGTACTTC; cdr3_aa: CSVEYGSSYEQYF
v_call: TRBV6-5; j_call: TRBJ1-3; clone_size: -; d_call: TRBD1; cdr3_nt: TGTGCCAGCAGTTCTACAGGGGTCGGAGGAAACACCATATATTTT; cdr3_aa: CASSSTGVGGNTIYF
v_call: TRBV5-8; j_call: TRBJ1-6; clone_size: once; d_call: -; cdr3_nt: TGTGCCAGCAGCTTAAATGGGGGCGGTTCACCCCTCCACTTT; cdr3_aa: CASSLNGGGSPLHF
v_call: TRBV4-1; j_call: TRBJ2-3; clone_size: once; d_call: -; cdr3_nt: TGCGCCAGCAGCCATACAGGGTTGGCAGATACGCAGTATTTT; cdr3_aa: CASSHTGLADTQYF
v_call: TRBV7-9; j_call: TRBJ2-3; clone_size: -; d_call: -; cdr3_nt: TGTGCCAGCAGCTTACTACAGGGAAAAGGGGATACGCAGTATTTT; cdr3_aa: CASSLLQGKGDTQYF
v_call: TRBV5-1; j_call: TRBJ1-4; clone_size: -; d_call: -; cdr3_nt: TGCGCCAGCAGCGGTTCCGGTTTTAATGAAAAACTGTTTTTT; cdr3_aa: CASSGSGFNEKLFF
v_call: TRBV5-4; j_call: TRBJ2-7; clone_size: -; d_call: -; cdr3_nt: TGTGCCAGCAGCCCCGGGACAATTACCTACGAGCAGTACTTC; cdr3_aa: CASSPGTITYEQYF
v_call: TRBV9; j_call: TRBJ1-1; clone_size: -; d_call: TRBD1; cdr3_nt: TGTGCCAGCAGCGTAGGGCCAGGGGGGAGCACTGAAGCTTTCTTT; cdr3_aa: CASSVGPGGSTEAFF
v_call: TRBV7-2; j_call: TRBJ1-2; clone_size: once; d_call: -; cdr3_nt: TGTGCCAGCAGCTTAGTGGGGGCCAGAAGGGACTATGGCTACACCTTC; cdr3_aa: CASSLVGARRDYGYTF
v_call: TRBV2; j_call: TRBJ2-1; clone_size: -; d_call: TRBD2; cdr3_nt: TGTGCCAGCAGATCTGTAGCGGGGGCCGTAAACAATGAGCAGTTCTTC; cdr3_aa: CASRSVAGAVNNEQFF
v_call: TRBV2; j_call: TRBJ2-7; clone_size: -; d_call: TRBD1; cdr3_nt: TGTGCCAGCAGGACAGGGGTGTCCTACGAGCAGTACTTC; cdr3_aa: CASRTGVSYEQYF
v_call: TRBV7-9; j_call: TRBJ2-1; clone_size: -; d_call: -; cdr3_nt: TGTGCCAGCAGCTTAATGGGGGGAAATGAGCAGTTCTTC; cdr3_aa: CASSLMGGNEQFF
v_call: TRBV11-3; j_call: TRBJ2-3; clone_size: -; d_call: TRBD2; cdr3_nt: TGTGCCAGCAGCTCCGGGGGGGCTCGGACAGATACGCAGTATTTT; cdr3_aa: CASSSGGARTDTQYF
v_call: TRBV5-4; j_call: TRBJ2-7; clone_size: -; d_call: TRBD2; cdr3_nt: TGTGCCAGCAGCCTCACTCGGACTAGCGGCTCCTACGAGCAGTACTTC; cdr3_aa: CASSLTRTSGSYEQYF
v_call: TRBV19; j_call: TRBJ2-7; clone_size: -; d_call: -; cdr3_nt: TGTGCCAGTAGTCGGGGAAAGGGAAGCTCCTACGAGCAGTACTTC; cdr3_aa: CASSRGKGSSYEQYF
v_call: TRBV7-9; j_call: TRBJ2-1; clone_size: -; d_call: TRBD2; cdr3_nt: TGTGCCAGCAGCTCAAAGCTCCGGGAGGGCTGGGCGGGTGAGCAGTTCTTC; cdr3_aa: CASSSKLREGWAGEQFF